This TCR beta chain was recovered during a study of spatial heterogeneity in lung cancer. Study context: Raw sequencing reads included, on average, more than ten appearances of each unique TCR and UMI combination.

Time point meaning: sample taken at primary tumor resection. Sequencing covered unsorted whole RNA taken from tumor, nontumor lung or frozen PBMC. This clonotype has ten or more counts. Each molecule of TCR cDNA was tagged with one unique molecular identifier. TCRdb processed the 5' RACE reads anew with MiXCR; each CDR3 protein has one entry. The sample includes 25,000 or so distinct CDR3 sequences, about 4.7% seen only once; the top ten take 4% to 6.5%. Germline CDR1 reads MDHEN; CDR2 reads SYDVKM. V lost 2 bases, J lost 3 bases, and 6 bases stayed unmatched. The length of the CDR3 is 16 residues. The rearrangement uses TRBV28 and TRBJ2-3; 9 bases match TRBD2. The sequence derives from a male donor with early-stage non-small cell lung cancer. Sequenced material: PBMCs, taken at surgery. The CDR3 reads CASSLAVAGATDTQYF. The CDR3 DNA reads TGTGCCAGCAGTTTAGCGGTAGCGGGAGCGACAGATACGCAGTATTTT. Supplemented by reference TRBV28 and TRBJ2-3, the full variable domain reads DVKVTQSSRYLVKRTGEKVFLECVQDMDHENMFWYRQDPGLGLRLIYFSYDVKMKEKGDIPEGYSVSREKKERFSLILESASTNQTSMYLCASSLAVAGATDTQYFGPGTRLTVL.